This TCR beta chain was sequenced during a study of blood T cell repertoires in COVID-19. Original handling: Reference gene primers were amplified, and this amplification served to estimate nucleated cell counts. Sequenced by immunoSEQ multiplex PCR; TCRdb stores in-frame clones only, minus some. The D gene and trimming were derived from the DNA, and the V and J assignments and clone size from that table. The repertoire holds some 66,000 clones, with about 90% as singletons. The sample was peripheral blood. This TCR derives from a human donor in a cohort sampled during active COVID-19.

CDR3 residues: CASSLGGIADTQYF. The CDR3 nucleotides read TGCGCCAGCAGCTTAGGGGGCATCGCAGATACGCAGTATTTT. The chain employs TRBV5-1 and TRBJ2-3, with 7 bases identical to TRBD1. CDR3 length: 14 residues. With V trimmed by 2 bases and J by 4 bases, 4 bases remained unmatched. Germline assignment: CDR1 SGHRS and CDR2 YFSETQ.